One and the same sample provided the 26 T cell receptor beta chains below, sequenced in a study of radiation and T cells in renal cell carcinoma (dated by TCRdb to between 2020 and 2021). The time point label here, explained by the study, means: blood 2 weeks post-SBRT. The treatment or condition label here, explained by the study, means: 15 Gy SBRT to primary tumor, nephrectomy 4 weeks later. Libraries came from the immunoSEQ multiplex PCR assay. This is the immuneACCESS table as TCRdb keeps it, with only in-frame sequences that have V and J called. A part of the clones is gone; compared with another copy, unresolved V genes explain less than half, and the rest is unexplained. This sample comprises some 120,000 clones, more than 75% of them detected only once. Together, the top ten hold more than 5% of the sample. This specimen consisted of blood, obtained from a patient whose treatment included radiotherapy and nephrectomy. These TCRs come from a woman aged 70-85 years with renal cell carcinoma.

The chain recombines TRBV5-1 with TRBJ2-7; unclear D gene. Germline V lookup: CDR1 SGHRS, CDR2 YFSETQ. The CDR3 covers 13 residues. The V and J ends lost 2 bases and 1 base respectively, with 7 bases between them. The CDR3 DNA reads TGCGCCAGCAGCTTTGAACTGTCCTACGAGCAGTACTTC. It encodes CASSFELSYEQYF.

A single count supports this clone. The chain is built from TRBV19 and TRBJ2-1, with D unclear. Germline values: CDR1 LNHDA, CDR2 SQIVND (reference sequence). Trimming pared 5 bases from V and 5 bases from J, leaving 16 bases between. This CDR3 comprises 15 residues. As DNA, the CDR3 is TGTGCCAGTAGTCCCCGCGGTGGGTGGAACAATGAGCAGTTCTTC. It yields the protein CASSPRGGWNNEQFF.

V and J are TRBV4-1 and TRBJ2-5; 10 nucleotides align to TRBD1. The V gene end was trimmed by 0 bases and the J gene end by 4 bases; junction bases not matched to a gene: 2. In germline, CDR1 is MGHRA, CDR2 YSYEKL. CDR3 length equals 15 residues. The CDR3 nucleotides read TGCGCCAGCAGCCAAGATGGGACAGGGGTAGAGACCCAGTACTTC. Translation gives CASSQDGTGVETQYF.

This chain links TRBV19 with TRBJ1-1; tentatively, D is TRBD1 (5 bases). The CDR3 totals 13 residues. Deletions cut 7 bases from V and 1 base from J, with 10 bases between. Germline CDR1 is LNHDA and CDR2 is SQIVND (reference sequence). As DNA, the CDR3 is TGTGCCAGTACTAGGGACGGGAACACTGAAGCTTTCTTT. Amino acid sequence: CASTRDGNTEAFF.

The V call is TRBV19, the J call TRBJ1-2; 8 bases are shared with TRBD1. Germline assignment: CDR1 LNHDA and CDR2 SQIVND (reference sequence). The CDR3 consists of 17 residues. The V and J ends lost 7 bases and 1 base, in that order; junction bases with no gene match: 14. The CDR3 sequence: CASIPRTGITSNYGYTF. The CDR3 nucleotides are TGTGCCAGTATCCCCCGGACAGGGATAACTAGTAACTATGGCTACACCTTC.

A note on this clone: Other DNA sequences from this sample encode an identical CDR3 as well. CDR3 DNA sequence: TGTGCCACCAGCAGAGGCTGGACAGGTAGCTCCTACGAGCAGTACTTC. This sequence encodes CATSRGWTGSSYEQYF. The chain recombines TRBV15 with TRBJ2-7; 7 nucleotides match TRBD1. The CDR3 loop spans 16 amino acids. Germline V CDR1 and CDR2: LNHNV, YYDKDF (reference sequence). Trimming at V came to 1 base and at J to 0 bases, leaving 6 bases not matched to a gene.

V gene TRBV7-9 combines with J gene TRBJ2-7; 8 bases map to TRBD1. CDR1 is SEHNR and CDR2 is FQNEAQ in the germline V gene (reference sequence). With 6 bases clipped from V and 3 bases from J, the junction kept 7 bases outside the gene matches. CDR3 length: 14 residues. The CDR3 coding sequence is TGTGCCAGCAGACCCGGGACAGGACACTACGAGCAGTACTTC. Residues: CASRPGTGHYEQYF.

This rearrangement joins TRBV5-4 to TRBJ1-2; D call uncertain. Germline V gene sequence: CDR1 SGHNT, CDR2 YYREEE (reference sequence). This CDR3 is 13 amino acids long. V lost 2 bases, J lost 4 bases, and 9 bases lay in between. CDR3 bases: TGTGCCAGCAGCTTCGGCCCTCTCTATGGCTACACCTTC. Translated: CASSFGPLYGYTF.

The CDR3 protein is CASSVGGIYNEQFF. CDR3 nucleotides: TGTGCCAGCAGCGTAGGGGGGATTTACAATGAGCAGTTCTTC. This chain joins TRBV9 and TRBJ2-1; D tentatively fits TRBD1 or TRBD2 (5 bases each). The CDR3 loop spans 14 amino acids. V shed 0 bases and J shed 4 bases, with 8 bases lying between them. CDR1 is SGDLS, CDR2 YYNGEE, per germline.

CDR3 in DNA: TGCGCCAGCAGCCAAGAGGGGGCGTTTGGCCGCACTGAAGCTTTCTTT. It yields the protein CASSQEGAFGRTEAFF. This rearrangement joins TRBV4-1 to TRBJ1-1; possibly TRBD1 for D (6 bases). The ends were cut back, 0 bases at V and 4 bases at J, with 15 bases in the middle. CDR1 is MGHRA and CDR2 is YSYEKL in the germline V gene. CDR3 size: 16 residues.

This clone was seen just once. This chain joins TRBV27 and TRBJ2-3; 7 bases are shared with TRBD1. Germline V lookup: CDR1 MNHEY, CDR2 SMNVEV (reference sequence). After removal of 0 bases from V and 2 bases from J, the junction contained 2 bases not matched to a gene. The CDR3 spans 15 residues. Written as DNA, the CDR3 is TGTGCCAGCAGTTTATCGACAGGGTCCACAGATACGCAGTATTTT. Translation: CASSLSTGSTDTQYF.

This clone was found once. The sample has other DNA sequences that encode this CDR3 too. The chain links TRBV7-2 to TRBJ2-2; D is unclear. Germline CDR1 reads SGHTA; CDR2 reads FQGNSA. V lost 0 bases, J lost 4 bases, and 3 bases lay in between. This CDR3 comprises 13 residues. CDR3 protein: CASSLAPTGELFF. CDR3 nucleotides: TGTGCCAGCAGCTTAGCGCCCACCGGGGAGCTGTTTTTT.

The V call is TRBV4-3, the J call TRBJ2-3, with D perhaps assigned TRBD1 or TRBD2 (5 bases each). Trimming removed 4 bases from V and 2 bases from J, with 13 bases in between. The CDR3 length is 15 residues. Germline loops: CDR1 LGHNA, CDR2 YSLEER. The CDR3 spells CASSLGTGPTDTQYF. For the CDR3, the DNA is TGCGCCAGCAGCCTAGGGACCGGACCCACAGATACGCAGTATTTT.

V gene TRBV6-6 combines with J gene TRBJ1-2; perhaps TRBD1 as D (5 bases). Trimming took off 6 bases at V and 4 bases at J, with 15 bases between the two ends. This CDR3 has 14 amino acids. Germline-derived CDR1 and CDR2 are MNHNY and SVGAGI (reference sequence). DNA for the CDR3: TGTGCCAGCAGCGTTACAGGTGACGGCTATGGCTACACCTTC. Protein sequence: CASSVTGDGYGYTF.

This clone was detected only a few times. The chain links TRBV9 to TRBJ1-6, with D possibly TRBD1 on 5 matching bases. Germline V gene sequence: CDR1 SGDLS, CDR2 YYNGEE. The CDR3 is 15 residues long. V lost 0 bases to trimming and J lost 6 bases, with 10 bases between them. CDR3 DNA: TGTGCCAGCAGCGTAGGCCAGGGAGTTAATTCACCCCTCCACTTT. This translates into CASSVGQGVNSPLHF.

This chain joins TRBV6-5 and TRBJ1-2; D remains ambiguous. Germline V CDR1 and CDR2: MNHEY, SVGAGI. The CDR3 sequence is 12 residues long. Trimming removed 6 bases at V and 1 base at J, with 6 bases between. The CDR3 sequence is CASRVDNYGYTF. The CDR3 coding sequence is TGTGCCAGCAGAGTGGATAACTATGGCTACACCTTC.

The chain links TRBV6-6 to TRBJ2-7; the match to TRBD1 covers 8 bases. Germline V gene sequence: CDR1 MNHNY, CDR2 SVGAGI (reference sequence). V shed 8 bases, J shed 2 bases, and the junction held 5 bases outside the gene matches. This CDR3 is 13 amino acids long. The CDR3 DNA sequence: TGTGCCAGCGCGACAGGGGTTGCCTACGAGCAGTACTTC. Protein product: CASATGVAYEQYF.

The sample holds one count of this clone. The chain joins TRBV6-6 to TRBJ2-4; D possibly corresponds to TRBD1 (5 bases). Germline V gene sequence: CDR1 MNHNY, CDR2 SVGAGI (reference sequence). V lost 7 bases and J lost 7, with 11 bases in between. The CDR3 is 12 residues long. DNA for the CDR3: TGTGCCAGCACAGGGAAAGTGAACATTCAGTACTTC. Its protein product is CASTGKVNIQYF.

V is TRBV30 and J is TRBJ2-1; a possible D gene is TRBD2 (6 bases). This CDR3 has 13 residues. Germline lookup yields CDR1 GTSNPN and CDR2 SVGIG (reference sequence). Trimming pared 4 bases from V and 7 bases from J, leaving 14 bases between. CDR3 bases: TGTGCCTGGACCAAAACCCGGGGGAATGAGCAGTTCTTC. It encodes CAWTKTRGNEQFF.

The chain employs TRBV5-1 and TRBJ2-4; 7 nucleotides agree with TRBD2. The CDR3 length is 16 residues. Germline CDR1 is SGHRS and CDR2 is YFSETQ. The V and J ends lost 4 bases and 9 bases, in that order; junction bases with no gene match: 16. The chain's CDR3 is CASSPGAAGLNRIQYF. CDR3 DNA: TGCGCCAGCAGCCCTGGAGCAGCGGGACTTAATCGCATTCAGTACTTC.

This chain joins TRBV5-5 and TRBJ2-3; TRBD2 is a possible D gene (7 bases). Germline lookup yields CDR1 SGHKS and CDR2 YYEKEE (reference sequence). This CDR3 region has 17 residues. With 3 bases removed from V and 1 base from J, the gap between germline ends came to 18 bases. CDR3 sequence (DNA): TGTGCCAGCAGCTCTAGACCAGGAGGGGGGGGCACAGATACGCAGTATTTT. Translated: CASSSRPGGGGTDTQYF.

The chain recombines TRBV6-5 with TRBJ2-1; D may be TRBD2 (5 bases). The CDR3 runs 14 residues. Trimming took 5 bases from V and 3 from J, leaving 11 bases between them. Germline V lookup: CDR1 MNHEY, CDR2 SVGAGI. The CDR3 bases are TGTGCCAGCAGTCCTCTAGGGAGCTACAATGAGCAGTTCTTC. Its protein product is CASSPLGSYNEQFF.

V usage is TRBV7-9 and J usage is TRBJ1-1; TRBD1 agrees at 12 bases. J lost 6 bases, V lost 5 bases, and 4 bases had no gene match. The CDR3 sequence is 14 residues long. Germline loops: CDR1 SEHNR, CDR2 FQNEAQ (reference sequence). CDR3 in DNA: TGTGCCAGCAGCCCCGGGACAGGGGGCTCTGAAGCTTTCTTT. Its translation is CASSPGTGGSEAFF.

The chain is built from TRBV5-4 and TRBJ1-6; 10 bases map to TRBD1. Germline V gene lookup returns CDR1 SGHNT and CDR2 YYREEE (reference sequence). With V trimmed by 4 bases and J by 7 bases, 5 bases remained unmatched. This CDR3 is built from 15 residues. CDR3 in DNA: TGTGCCAGCAGCCTGGGGACAGGGGCGAATTCACCCCTCCACTTT. It is translated as CASSLGTGANSPLHF.

J is TRBJ1-2 and V is TRBV14; D not resolved. The CDR3 spans 14 residues. Deletions cut 0 bases from V and 8 bases from J, with 13 bases between. Germline loops: CDR1 SGHDN, CDR2 FVKESK. In DNA, the CDR3 is TGTGCCAGCAGCCAAGATCTTCTTCTTAAGGGCTACACCTTC. It translates to CASSQDLLLKGYTF.

Remarks on this clone: Additional DNA sequences in this sample encode the identical CDR3. The rearrangement joins TRBV5-1 to TRBJ2-5; TRBD2 aligns across 9 bases. V trimming: 2 bases; J trimming: 5 bases; junction bases outside the gene matches: 10. Germline V gene sequence: CDR1 SGHRS, CDR2 YFSETQ. The CDR3 is 16 amino acids. The CDR3 DNA sequence: TGCGCCAGCAGCTTCAGACTGGCGGGGGGGAAGGAGACCCAGTACTTC. This codes for CASSFRLAGGKETQYF.